The 5 T cell receptor beta chains given below trace back to one sample, sequenced in a study of monozygotic twins with inflammatory bowel disease. From its re-call of the 5' RACE reads, TCRdb lists each CDR3 protein once, without DNA. The table counts some 440,000 distinct CDR3 sequences; about 2.6% lies in the top ten. The sample comprised blood. The receptors come from a human donor with ulcerative colitis or Crohn's disease, or a healthy co-twin of an affected twin (not recorded which).

This rearrangement joins TRBV20-1 to TRBJ2-3; the D call of TRBD2 rests on TCRdb alone, since no DNA is present to check it. This CDR3 contains 16 residues. CDR1 and CDR2 (germline): DFQATT, SNEGSKA (reference sequence). The CDR3 loop reads CSAGGTSGSGTDTQYF.

The V call is TRBV6-5, the J call TRBJ1-5; as DNA is missing, the TRBD1 call by TCRdb cannot be tested. CDR3 length: 15 amino acids. Germline CDR1 MNHEY, CDR2 SVGAGI. This CDR3 is CASSYRTGGNQPQHF.

The chain uses TRBV7-7 and TRBJ2-2; TCRdb lists TRBD1, though no DNA is available to test this call. The CDR3 has 14 residues. CDR1 is SSHAT, CDR2 FNYEAQ, per germline (reference sequence). This chain's CDR3 is CASRRGDSTGELFF.

The chain employs TRBV5-1 and TRBJ2-5; TCRdb calls TRBD2, which cannot be checked without DNA. The CDR3 loop spans 17 amino acids. CDR1 is SGHRS, CDR2 YFSETQ, per germline. CDR3 sequence reads: CASSWRGSGGRQETQYF.

The genes are TRBV6-1 and TRBJ1-1; TCRdb's D call, TRBD1, is unchecked because there is no DNA. The CDR3 extends over 14 amino acids. Germline V gene sequence: CDR1 MNHNS, CDR2 SASEGT. CDR3 loop: CASSGRQRNTEAFF.